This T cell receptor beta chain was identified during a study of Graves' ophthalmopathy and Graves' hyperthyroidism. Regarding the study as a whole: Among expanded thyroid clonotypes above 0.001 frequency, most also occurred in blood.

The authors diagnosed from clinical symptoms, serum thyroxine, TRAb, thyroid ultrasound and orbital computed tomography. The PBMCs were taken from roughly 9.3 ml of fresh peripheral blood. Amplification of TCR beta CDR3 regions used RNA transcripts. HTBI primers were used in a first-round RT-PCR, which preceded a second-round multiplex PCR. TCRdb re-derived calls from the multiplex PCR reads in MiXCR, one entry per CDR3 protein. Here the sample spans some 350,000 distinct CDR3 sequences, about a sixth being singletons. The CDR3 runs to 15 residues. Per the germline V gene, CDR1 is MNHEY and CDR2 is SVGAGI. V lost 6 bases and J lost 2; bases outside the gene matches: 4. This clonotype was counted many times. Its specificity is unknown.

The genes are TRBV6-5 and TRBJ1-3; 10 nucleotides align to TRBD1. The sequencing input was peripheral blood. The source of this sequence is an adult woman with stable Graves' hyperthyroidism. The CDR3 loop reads CASRTGTGAGNTIYF. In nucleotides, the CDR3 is TGTGCCAGCAGAACCGGGACAGGGGCTGGAAACACCATATATTTT.